This record covers a single T cell receptor beta chain. The sample comes from a study of T cell changes during pregnancy in multiple sclerosis. Produced via immunoSEQ multiplex PCR; TCRdb's table is partial and in-frame only. This table holds tens of thousands of clones, 90% to 95% found once. The CDR3 contains 15 residues. V lost 4 bases to trimming and J lost 3 bases; unmatched junction nucleotides: 9. Germline CDR1 is MGHRA and CDR2 is YSYEKL. This clonotype originated in a female donor with multiple sclerosis, enrolled in a pregnancy study. Specimen: CD8+ T cells from peripheral blood mononuclear cells, collected in the second trimester of pregnancy. V gene TRBV4-1 combines with J gene TRBJ2-7; 7 nucleotides match TRBD1. Here the CDR3 reads CASSPSRGQGYEQYF. The CDR3 DNA reads TGCGCCAGCAGCCCTTCGAGGGGGCAGGGCTACGAGCAGTACTTC.